Shown below are 27 T cell receptor beta chains from a single sample sequenced in a study of shared clonotypes between healthy human individuals. Terminally differentiated effector memory CD45RA+ cells were excluded from the naive CD8 cells, which were CD45RO-negative and positively selected for CCR7. Data came from immunoSEQ multiplex PCR; TCRdb stores just in-frame clones and leaves some out. The sample lists about 800,000 clones, about 96% occurring once. Sequencing used naive CD8+ T cells sorted from blood. Receptors were obtained from a man younger than 40 in good health.

The CDR3 DNA reads TGTGCCAGCAGTTTAAATCTAGCGGGAGTTGGTAACGAGCAGTACTTC. Protein sequence: CASSLNLAGVGNEQYF. V gene TRBV27 combines with J gene TRBJ2-7, with 10 bases that match TRBD2. The V segment lost 2 bases and the J segment 5 bases; nucleotides outside the gene matches: 9. The length of the CDR3 is 16 residues. Germline CDR1 MNHEY, CDR2 SMNVEV (reference sequence).

The genes are TRBV11-2 and TRBJ2-1; D is unresolved. CDR1 is SGHAT, CDR2 FQNNGV, per germline. V shed 6 bases and J shed 4 bases, with 19 bases lying between them. There are 16 residues in the CDR3. The CDR3 DNA reads TGTGCCAGCAGACCCCCGGATAGCCGACAATACAATGAGCAGTTCTTC. Amino acid sequence: CASRPPDSRQYNEQFF.

This rearrangement joins TRBV19 to TRBJ2-7; D may be TRBD1 (6 bases). This CDR3 is 13 amino acids long. With 4 bases removed from V and 6 bases from J, the gap between germline ends came to 13 bases. Germline values: CDR1 LNHDA, CDR2 SQIVND (reference sequence). CDR3 protein: CASSNTGLSEQYF. CDR3 sequence (DNA): TGTGCCAGTAGTAACACAGGGTTAAGCGAGCAGTACTTC.

The genes are TRBV7-3 and TRBJ1-2; weak D call: TRBD1 (6 bases). Germline values: CDR1 SGHTA, CDR2 FQGTGA. Trimming took off 5 bases at V and 3 bases at J, with 13 bases between the two ends. The CDR3 contains 14 residues. CDR3 coding DNA: TGTGCCAGCAGCCACAGGGATCGGGACTATGGCTACACCTTC. It yields the protein CASSHRDRDYGYTF.

In this sample, this clone turned up once. This chain connects TRBV5-1 to TRBJ1-1; D remains unclear. This CDR3 region has 15 residues. Deletions cut 0 bases from V and 6 bases from J, with 15 bases between. From germline, CDR1 is SGHRS and CDR2 YFSETQ. CDR3 sequence: CASSLALGGGPEAFF. CDR3 coding DNA: TGCGCCAGCAGCTTGGCGCTCGGAGGAGGACCTGAAGCTTTCTTT.

The rearrangement joins TRBV6-5 to TRBJ2-5; TRBD1 aligns across 10 bases. Germline CDR1 reads MNHEY; CDR2 reads SVGAGI. J lost 5 bases, V lost 5 bases, and 5 bases had no gene match. The CDR3 is 14 amino acids. The chain's CDR3 is CASSRQGAGETQYF. CDR3 coding DNA: TGTGCCAGCAGTCGACAGGGGGCGGGGGAGACCCAGTACTTC.

The chain recombines TRBV20-1 with TRBJ2-7; D is unresolved. Germline-derived CDR1 and CDR2 are DFQATT and SNEGSKA (reference sequence). CDR3 length equals 10 residues. V was trimmed by 4 bases and J by 7 bases, leaving 8 bases between them. This CDR3 reads CSAIQREQYF. The DNA for the CDR3 is TGCAGTGCTATACAGCGAGAGCAGTACTTC.

The chain has TRBV11-2 and TRBJ1-1; no reliable D call. Per germline, CDR1 SGHAT and CDR2 FQNNGV. V was clipped by 8 bases and J by 5 bases, with 21 bases between them. The CDR3 length is 15 residues. Written as DNA, the CDR3 is TGTGCCAGCGGGCTAATCTCCGGCTGGGGAACTGAAGCTTTCTTT. The encoded protein is CASGLISGWGTEAFF.

V gene TRBV11-2 combines with J gene TRBJ2-7; TRBD2 matches at 8 bases. V lost 3 bases to trimming and J lost 4 bases; unmatched junction nucleotides: 14. The CDR3 runs 17 residues. Germline CDR1 reads SGHAT; CDR2 reads FQNNGV. This CDR3 is CASSFGVDSGKGYEQYF. For the CDR3, the DNA is TGTGCCAGCAGCTTTGGGGTGGATAGCGGGAAAGGATACGAGCAGTACTTC.

The CDR3 here is CASSQQDSNVASYNEQFF. DNA for the CDR3: TGTGCCAGCAGCCAGCAGGATTCCAATGTGGCCTCCTACAATGAGCAGTTCTTC. The V and J genes are TRBV14 and TRBJ2-1; D remains unclear. In germline, CDR1 is SGHDN, CDR2 FVKESK. V lost 3 bases, J lost 0 bases, and 18 bases lay in between. The CDR3 length is 18 residues.

The chain employs TRBV28 and TRBJ2-2, with D unclear. The V end was cut by 3 bases, the J end by 2 bases, with 10 bases between. The germline CDR1 and CDR2 sequences are MDHEN and SYDVKM. The CDR3 length is 15 residues. This chain's CDR3 is CASSLEYPNTGELFF. In DNA form, the CDR3 reads TGTGCCAGCAGTTTGGAGTATCCCAACACCGGGGAGCTGTTTTTT.

In nucleotides, the CDR3 is TGTGCCAGCAGTGTACTAGCGAGGCCAGAGCAGTTCTTC. Amino acids: CASSVLARPEQFF. This chain uses TRBV25-1 with TRBJ2-1; 7 nucleotides line up with TRBD2. Per germline, CDR1 MGHDK and CDR2 SYGVNS. The CDR3 runs to 13 residues. Trimming at V came to 4 bases and at J to 10 bases, leaving 7 bases not matched to a gene. The whole variable domain, remainder taken from reference TRBV25-1 and TRBJ2-1, is EADIYQTPRYLVIGTGKKITLECSQTMGHDKMYWYQQDPGMELHLIHYSYGVNSTEKGDLSSESTVSRIRTEHFPLTLESARPSHTSQYLCASSVLARPEQFFGPGTRLTVL.

The gene calls are TRBV5-5 and TRBJ2-7; D uncertain. Germline V CDR1 and CDR2: SGHKS, YYEKEE (reference sequence). CDR3 size: 13 residues. V lost 0 bases and J lost 4, with 8 bases in between. The CDR3 DNA reads as TGTGCCAGCAGCTTGGCTCCAACTTACGAGCAGTACTTC. Its protein is CASSLAPTYEQYF.

This chain joins TRBV7-9 and TRBJ2-5, with D possibly being TRBD1 (7 bases). V shed 5 bases and J shed 0 bases, with 25 bases lying between them. Germline values: CDR1 SEHNR, CDR2 FQNEAQ (reference sequence). CDR3 size: 19 residues. CDR3 protein: CASSLTDYGSGGYQETQYF. Written as DNA, the CDR3 is TGTGCCAGCAGCCTCACTGATTACGGTTCAGGGGGGTACCAAGAGACCCAGTACTTC.

The table lists this clone with a count of one. The chain couples TRBV9 to TRBJ1-1; no firm D call. In germline, CDR1 is SGDLS, CDR2 YYNGEE. The CDR3 is 14 amino acids. V shed 0 bases and J shed 7 bases, with 13 bases lying between them. This chain's CDR3 is CASSVEGGNDEAFF. In DNA form, the CDR3 reads TGTGCCAGCAGCGTAGAGGGAGGGAATGATGAAGCTTTCTTT.

The chain is built from TRBV7-6 and TRBJ2-7; TRBD1 aligns across 9 bases. CDR1 and CDR2 (germline): SGHVS, FNYEAQ. CDR3 length equals 14 residues. J gave up 3 bases and V 3 bases, and 3 bases lay outside the gene matches. The CDR3: CASSFGTGNYEQYF. For the CDR3, the DNA is TGTGCCAGCAGCTTCGGGACAGGGAACTACGAGCAGTACTTC.

V is TRBV7-2 and J is TRBJ2-1; perhaps TRBD2 as D (6 bases). CDR1 is SGHTA and CDR2 is FQGNSA in the germline V gene. This CDR3 comprises 17 residues. V was trimmed by 2 bases and J by 4 bases, leaving 18 bases between them. The CDR3 sequence is CASSLRNGRSWYNEQFF. CDR3 nucleotides: TGTGCCAGCAGCTTACGAAACGGGAGATCGTGGTACAATGAGCAGTTCTTC.

This clone has more than one count but fewer than ten. V usage is TRBV29-1 and J usage is TRBJ2-5; 8 nucleotides match TRBD2. Trimming removed 7 bases from V and 0 bases from J; junction bases left unmatched: 4. There are 13 residues in the CDR3. In germline, CDR1 is SQVTM, CDR2 ANQGSEA. The CDR3 nucleotides read TGCAGCGCACTAGCGGAAAACCAAGAGACCCAGTACTTC. It encodes CSALAENQETQYF.

V gene TRBV10-2 combines with J gene TRBJ2-3; D perhaps matches TRBD2 (5 bases). V was pared by 4 bases and J by 1 base, with 9 bases between. CDR3 length equals 14 residues. Germline V gene sequence: CDR1 WSHSY, CDR2 SAAADI. This CDR3 reads CASSGLGGTDTQYF. DNA for the CDR3: TGCGCCAGCAGTGGGTTGGGAGGCACAGATACGCAGTATTTT.

CDR3 residues: CASSLDVAGVSETQYF. The DNA of the CDR3 is TGTGCCAGCAGCTTGGACGTAGCGGGAGTCTCCGAGACCCAGTACTTC. The genes are TRBV5-6 and TRBJ2-5; 9 bases match TRBD2. V lost 0 bases to trimming and J lost 5 bases; unmatched junction nucleotides: 8. This CDR3 has 16 amino acids. CDR1 and CDR2 (germline): SGHDT, YYEEEE.

Written as DNA, the CDR3 is TGCGCCAGCAGTCCCGGGCGGCTCATCAGCACAGATACGCAGTATTTT. Translating it yields CASSPGRLISTDTQYF. This chain uses TRBV10-1 with TRBJ2-3; D is unclear. Looked up from germline, CDR1 is WNHNN and CDR2 is SYGVQD (reference sequence). Trimming took off 5 bases at V and 0 bases at J, with 15 bases between the two ends. The CDR3 has 16 amino acids.

V gene TRBV6-1 combines with J gene TRBJ1-4; no definite D call. Trimming took off 2 bases at V and 8 bases at J, with 12 bases between the two ends. The CDR3 covers 14 residues. CDR1 and CDR2 (germline): MNHNS, SASEGT. The CDR3 region is CASSERDFLEKLFF. CDR3 in DNA: TGTGCCAGCAGTGAAAGGGATTTTCTGGAAAAACTGTTTTTT.

This chain links TRBV27 with TRBJ2-7; 8 positions agree with TRBD1. Germline CDR1 is MNHEY and CDR2 is SMNVEV (reference sequence). J lost 3 bases, V lost 6 bases, and 13 bases had no gene match. The CDR3 covers 16 residues. CDR3 sequence (DNA): TGTGCCAGCAGGCCAGAGGCAGGGGGCACTTTCTACGAGCAGTACTTC. It is translated as CASRPEAGGTFYEQYF.

This CDR3 is CASSLERDFPSLGLQFF. The DNA for the CDR3 is TGTGCCAGCAGCTTAGAGAGGGACTTCCCTTCCCTAGGGCTGCAGTTCTTC. This rearrangement joins TRBV11-2 to TRBJ2-1; TRBD2 is a possible D gene (6 bases). The CDR3 runs 17 residues. Germline CDR1 and CDR2: SGHAT and FQNNGV. The germline V and J ends were trimmed by 0 bases and 12 bases, with 24 bases remaining between them.

The chain couples TRBV7-2 to TRBJ2-1; D possibly corresponds to TRBD2 (6 bases). V was pared by 3 bases and J by 7 bases, with 25 bases between. This CDR3 region has 18 residues. Germline assignment: CDR1 SGHTA and CDR2 FQGNSA. The CDR3, as DNA: TGTGCCAGCAGCTTGCCCACAGAGGTGGTCAGGGAGGAGAATGAGCAGTTCTTC. Translating it yields CASSLPTEVVREENEQFF.

The chain joins TRBV7-9 to TRBJ2-3; D perhaps matches TRBD2 (6 bases). Germline lookup yields CDR1 SEHNR and CDR2 FQNEAQ (reference sequence). The CDR3 loop spans 13 amino acids. The V end was cut by 6 bases, the J end by 7 bases, with 14 bases between. Written as DNA, the CDR3 is TGTGCCAGCAGTCCGGACACTAGCAATACGCAGTATTTT. Its translation is CASSPDTSNTQYF.

The gene calls are TRBV27 and TRBJ2-5, with 11 nucleotides matching TRBD2. This CDR3 has 15 residues. V lost 6 bases, J lost 5 bases, and 8 bases stayed unmatched. CDR1 is MNHEY, CDR2 SMNVEV, per germline (reference sequence). The CDR3 sequence is CASRPELAGAETQYF. CDR3 DNA sequence: TGTGCCAGCAGACCAGAACTAGCGGGAGCGGAGACCCAGTACTTC.